These T cell receptor beta chains were read from a single sample in a study of blood T cell repertoires in COVID-19. Some clones are missing from TCRdb's copy, which holds only in-frame ones; the method was immunoSEQ multiplex PCR. The data show 200,000 to 250,000 clones, with 70% to 90% seen just once and about 3% held by the top ten. Sequencing was performed on peripheral blood. These receptors were taken from a woman aged 25 to 39 who had recovered from COVID-19. CDR3s include the opening cysteine and the closing phenylalanine or tryptophan. D genes are given only for firm matches. Clone size appears in some rows only: once, few, many, or a class for an expanded clone.

v_call,clone_size,d_call,j_call,cdr3_aa,cdr3_nt
TRBV10-3,-,TRBD2,TRBJ2-7,CAISTLAGLSYEQYF,TGTGCCATCTCAACTTTAGCGGGGCTTTCCTACGAGCAGTACTTC
TRBV9,-,TRBD1,TRBJ1-5,CAMLPQGGIHQPQHF,TGTGCCATGCTCCCCCAGGGGGGCATTCATCAGCCCCAGCATTTT
TRBV25-1,-,-,TRBJ1-1,CASSPWGGNTEAFF,TGTGCCAGCAGTCCCTGGGGGGGAAACACTGAAGCTTTCTTT
TRBV4-2,few,TRBD1,TRBJ1-1,CASSSRTGGKASVNTEAFF,TGTGCCAGCAGCTCGAGGACAGGGGGAAAGGCCTCCGTGAACACTGAAGCTTTCTTT
TRBV7-9,-,TRBD1,TRBJ1-2,CASSFRDRLHGYTF,TGTGCCAGCAGCTTCCGGGACAGGCTGCATGGCTACACCTTC
TRBV5-1,-,-,TRBJ2-3,CASSLVGREDTQYF,TGCGCCAGCAGCTTAGTGGGCAGGGAAGATACGCAGTATTTT
TRBV6-5,-,TRBD2,TRBJ2-3,CASSSRGVLGTDTQYF,TGTGCCAGCAGTTCCCGGGGGGTATTGGGCACAGATACGCAGTATTTT
TRBV12-3/TRBV12-4,-,-,TRBJ1-4,CASKRGLNEKLFF,TGTGCCAGCAAGCGGGGTCTTAATGAAAAACTGTTTTTT
TRBV5-4,once,TRBD1,TRBJ1-1,CASSQGQATNTEAFF,TGTGCCAGCAGCCAAGGACAGGCCACGAACACTGAAGCTTTCTTT
TRBV5-6,-,TRBD2,TRBJ2-1,CASSPLTSGAWDEQFF,TGTGCCAGCAGCCCGTTAACTAGCGGGGCTTGGGATGAGCAGTTCTTC
TRBV27,-,-,TRBJ2-3,CASSSLRGTDTQYF,TGTGCCAGCAGTTCTCTACGCGGCACAGATACGCAGTATTTT
TRBV19,-,-,TRBJ2-1,CASSTQRARTPNNEQFF,TGTGCCAGTAGTACTCAAAGAGCCAGGACACCAAACAATGAGCAGTTCTTC
TRBV7-2,-,TRBD1,TRBJ2-7,CASSLSPGQGYEQYF,TGTGCCAGCAGCTTAAGCCCTGGACAGGGCTACGAGCAGTACTTC
TRBV2,-,-,TRBJ2-2,CASSGPRSSTGELFF,TGTGCCAGCAGTGGCCCTAGGTCTTCCACCGGGGAGCTGTTTTTT
TRBV6-2/TRBV6-3,-,TRBD1,TRBJ2-7,CASSYGSPGQGIYEQYF,TGTGCCAGCAGTTACGGATCCCCGGGACAGGGGATTTACGAGCAGTACTTC
TRBV3-1/TRBV3-2,-,-,TRBJ1-2,CASSQSWGGNPNYGYTF,TGTGCCAGCAGCCAAAGTTGGGGGGGGAACCCTAACTATGGCTACACCTTC
TRBV27,-,-,TRBJ1-5,CASSTLQADQPQHF,TGTGCCAGCAGTACACTCCAGGCAGATCAGCCCCAGCATTTT
TRBV7-6,once,-,TRBJ2-2,CASSLRSGETNTGELFF,TGTGCCAGCAGCTTACGTTCGGGGGAGACGAACACCGGGGAGCTGTTTTTT
TRBV6-5,-,TRBD1,TRBJ1-2,CASSYVPPGQGYGYTF,TGTGCCAGCAGTTACGTCCCCCCAGGACAGGGGTATGGCTACACCTTC
TRBV5-4,-,TRBD1,TRBJ1-6,CASSLFTGGNSPLHF,TGTGCCAGCAGCCTGTTTACAGGGGGTAATTCACCCCTCCACTTT
TRBV10-3,-,-,TRBJ2-3,CATTGADTQYF,TGTGCCACTACGGGGGCAGATACGCAGTATTTT
TRBV5-1,-,TRBD1,TRBJ2-5,CASSLEDRPQETQYF,TGCGCCAGCAGCTTGGAGGACAGGCCGCAAGAGACCCAGTACTTC
TRBV6-5,-,TRBD1,TRBJ1-1,CASSGQAPEAFF,TGTGCCAGCAGCGGACAGGCGCCTGAAGCTTTCTTT
TRBV23-1,-,-,TRBJ2-3,CASTWRDSPKITDTQYF,TGCGCCAGCACTTGGAGGGACAGCCCTAAAATCACAGATACGCAGTATTTT
TRBV9,-,-,TRBJ1-2,CASSSNLRSYGYTF,TGTGCCAGCTCATCGAACCTCCGGAGCTATGGCTACACCTTC
TRBV12-3/TRBV12-4,-,-,TRBJ1-5,CASSLTSNQPQHF,TGTGCCAGCAGTTTGACAAGCAATCAGCCCCAGCATTTT
TRBV6-5,-,-,TRBJ2-1,CASSYDTLSSYNEQFF,TGTGCCAGCAGTTACGACACATTGAGCTCCTACAATGAGCAGTTCTTC
TRBV9,-,-,TRBJ1-2,CASSVDGYGYTF,TGTGCCAGCAGCGTAGACGGTTATGGCTACACCTTC
TRBV13,few,-,TRBJ1-1,CASSLGGGVANTEAFF,TGTGCCAGCAGCTTAGGCGGAGGGGTGGCGAACACTGAAGCTTTCTTT
TRBV3-1/TRBV3-2,-,TRBD2,TRBJ2-7,CASSPSGALYEQYF,TGTGCCAGCAGCCCCAGCGGGGCCCTCTACGAGCAGTACTTC
TRBV18,few,-,TRBJ1-2,CASSPRVAEANYGYTF,TGTGCCAGCTCACCACGTGTTGCAGAAGCTAACTATGGCTACACCTTC
TRBV23-1,-,-,TRBJ1-1,CASSSPISFTEAFF,TGCGCCAGCAGTAGTCCCATCAGTTTCACTGAAGCTTTCTTT
TRBV3-1/TRBV3-2,-,TRBD2,TRBJ2-3,CASSQDSGTSGGTSRDTQYF,TGTGCCAGCAGCCAAGACTCCGGGACTAGCGGGGGGACCAGCAGGGATACGCAGTATTTT
TRBV5-1,-,-,TRBJ2-6,CASSSPGAGANVLTF,TGCGCCAGCAGCTCGCCAGGGGCTGGGGCCAACGTCCTGACTTTC
TRBV5-5,-,TRBD2,TRBJ2-3,CASSPGLAGGDTQYF,TGTGCCAGCAGCCCGGGACTAGCGGGGGGAGATACGCAGTATTTT
TRBV6-2/TRBV6-3,-,-,TRBJ1-5,CASSPTENQPQHF,TGTGCCAGCAGTCCCACGGAGAATCAGCCCCAGCATTTT
TRBV5-1,-,TRBD1,TRBJ2-1,CASSLRPGQGADEQFF,TGCGCCAGCAGCTTGCGCCCCGGACAGGGGGCTGATGAGCAGTTCTTC
TRBV7-6,-,TRBD2,TRBJ2-1,CASSLMGRVERGGRVVGNEQFF,TGTGCCAGCAGCTTAATGGGTAGGGTTGAGCGGGGGGGCCGCGTCGTTGGCAATGAGCAGTTCTTC
TRBV18,-,-,TRBJ2-4,CASSPSGAKNIQYF,TGTGCCAGCTCACCCAGTGGAGCCAAAAACATTCAGTACTTC
TRBV10-3,few,-,TRBJ2-7,CAISEYQGGGRTYEQYF,TGTGCCATCAGTGAGTACCAGGGGGGCGGGCGCACCTACGAGCAGTACTTC
TRBV2,-,TRBD2,TRBJ2-3,CASRRTSGEDTQYF,TGTGCCTCCAGAAGGACTAGCGGGGAAGATACGCAGTATTTT
TRBV12-5,-,TRBD1,TRBJ1-1,CASGPRGRVDTEAFF,TGTGCTAGTGGTCCCAGGGGGCGCGTGGACACTGAAGCTTTCTTT
TRBV6-2/TRBV6-3,-,TRBD2,TRBJ2-7,CASSYGGGRKASEQYF,TGTGCCAGCAGTTACGGCGGGGGGCGAAAGGCCTCCGAGCAGTACTTC
TRBV7-2,-,TRBD1,TRBJ2-5,CASSLTDRLGPYF,TGTGCCAGCAGCTTAACGGACAGGCTGGGTCCCTACTTC
TRBV7-3,-,TRBD2,TRBJ2-3,CASSPKGRGLAGYSTDTQYF,TGTGCCAGCAGCCCCAAGGGTAGGGGACTAGCGGGGTATAGCACAGATACGCAGTATTTT
TRBV5-7,-,-,TRBJ1-1,CASSFGSLVNTEAFF,TGTGCCAGCAGTTTCGGGTCGTTGGTGAACACTGAAGCTTTCTTT
TRBV12-5,-,-,TRBJ2-3,CASGLVGGSTDTQYF,TGTGCTAGTGGTTTAGTGGGGGGTAGCACAGATACGCAGTATTTT
TRBV7-2,-,-,TRBJ2-7,CASSLSAGPTYF,TGTGCCAGCAGCTTATCCGCGGGGCCAACGTACTTC
TRBV15,-,TRBD1,TRBJ2-5,CATSKSFGQGRETQYF,TGTGCCACCAGCAAGAGCTTCGGACAGGGGAGAGAGACCCAGTACTTC
TRBV4-1,-,TRBD2,TRBJ2-3,CASSPQLAGGSWGDTQYF,TGCGCCAGCAGCCCGCAACTAGCGGGGGGATCTTGGGGAGATACGCAGTATTTT
TRBV6-2/TRBV6-3,few,TRBD1,TRBJ2-1,CASSQAGQGGNEQFF,TGTGCCAGCAGCCAAGCAGGACAGGGAGGCAATGAGCAGTTCTTC
TRBV5-6,-,TRBD1,TRBJ2-3,CASSSGQGVSTDTQYF,TGTGCCAGCAGCTCTGGACAGGGAGTTTCAACAGATACGCAGTATTTT
TRBV19,-,-,TRBJ2-1,CASSIKSVREQFF,TGTGCCAGTAGTATAAAGTCGGTCAGGGAGCAGTTCTTC
TRBV7-8,-,-,TRBJ1-6,CASSLVRNNSPLHF,TGTGCCAGCAGCTTAGTCAGGAATAATTCACCCCTCCACTTT